The rows below give T cell receptor beta chains drawn from one sample of a study of blood T cell repertoires in COVID-19. Some clones are missing from TCRdb's copy, which holds only in-frame ones; the method was immunoSEQ multiplex PCR. The sample records 150,000 to 200,000 clones, approximately 80% being singletons. Sequencing used peripheral blood. These receptors all come from a man aged 55 to 70 with acute or convalescent COVID-19. CDR3s include the opening cysteine and the closing phenylalanine or tryptophan. D genes are given only for firm matches. Clone sizes are given selectively: once, few, many, or a class where the clone is expanded.

v_call,clone_size,j_call,d_call,cdr3_aa,cdr3_nt
TRBV5-4,-,TRBJ2-1,TRBD1,CASSTRQGGSYNEQFF,TGTGCCAGCAGCACCCGACAGGGTGGTTCGTACAATGAGCAGTTCTTC
TRBV6-4,-,TRBJ2-1,-,CASSDRRGKGYNEQFF,TGTGCCAGCAGTGATCGGAGGGGTAAAGGCTACAATGAGCAGTTCTTC
TRBV28,-,TRBJ2-1,TRBD2,CASKPGGLAGATYNEQFF,TGTGCCAGCAAGCCTGGGGGACTAGCGGGGGCAACCTACAATGAGCAGTTCTTC
TRBV7-2,-,TRBJ1-2,TRBD1,CASSLAGTGDGYTF,TGTGCCAGCAGCTTAGCCGGGACAGGGGATGGCTACACCTTC
TRBV4-3,-,TRBJ1-1,-,CASSQDWQGFTEAFF,TGCGCCAGCAGCCAAGATTGGCAGGGATTCACTGAAGCTTTCTTT
TRBV19,-,TRBJ1-1,TRBD1,CASSDDRGGNTEAFF,TGTGCCAGTAGCGACGACAGGGGGGGAAACACTGAAGCTTTCTTT
TRBV6-5,few,TRBJ1-2,-,CASSSGYDGYTF,TGTGCCAGCAGTTCGGGGTATGATGGCTACACCTTC
TRBV6-1,-,TRBJ2-7,TRBD1,CASSEPPGQGADEQYF,TGTGCCAGCAGTGAGCCCCCGGGACAGGGTGCCGACGAGCAGTACTTC
TRBV6-5,-,TRBJ1-3,-,CASRAGLRSGNTIYF,TGTGCCAGCAGGGCTGGACTGAGGTCTGGAAACACCATATATTTT
TRBV29-1,-,TRBJ2-5,TRBD1,CSVEGTGASGTQYF,TGCAGCGTTGAGGGGACAGGGGCGTCCGGGACCCAGTACTTC
TRBV9,-,TRBJ2-7,TRBD2,CASSVVGSGVSEQYF,TGTGCCAGCAGCGTAGTTGGTAGCGGGGTGTCCGAGCAGTACTTC
TRBV27,-,TRBJ2-1,TRBD2,CASSLSERGGLNEQFF,TGTGCCAGCAGTTTATCGGAGCGGGGGGGTCTCAATGAGCAGTTCTTC
TRBV6-5,once,TRBJ2-1,TRBD1,CASSFAGTGGWNEQFF,TGTGCCAGCAGTTTCGCCGGGACAGGGGGCTGGAATGAGCAGTTCTTC
TRBV5-6,-,TRBJ1-2,TRBD1,CASSPLGGGEGYTF,TGTGCCAGCAGCCCCCTTGGAGGGGGCGAAGGCTACACCTTC
TRBV4-2,-,TRBJ1-3,-,CASSQDRALLSGNTIYF,TGTGCCAGCAGCCAAGACAGGGCCCTATTATCTGGAAACACCATATATTTT
TRBV9,once,TRBJ2-3,-,CASSVAGGRSDTQYF,TGTGCCAGCAGCGTAGCGGGGGGCCGTTCGGATACGCAGTATTTT
TRBV19,-,TRBJ2-7,-,CASTQSGGSSYEQYF,TGTGCCAGTACCCAAAGTGGAGGGAGCTCCTACGAGCAGTACTTC
TRBV18,-,TRBJ2-7,TRBD1,CASSQGSQHNRGQGEQYF,TGTGCCAGCTCACAGGGATCCCAACATAACAGGGGGCAGGGCGAGCAGTACTTC
TRBV30,-,TRBJ2-5,-,CAWRFGRETQYF,TGTGCCTGGAGGTTTGGGAGGGAGACCCAGTACTTC
TRBV7-6,-,TRBJ1-1,TRBD1,CASSQRTGSLDEAFF,TGTGCCAGCAGCCAGCGGACAGGGTCTTTGGATGAAGCTTTCTTT
TRBV5-6,few,TRBJ2-1,-,CASGRNNYNEQFF,TGTGCCAGCGGGAGGAACAACTACAATGAGCAGTTCTTC
TRBV18,-,TRBJ2-3,-,CASSLGAGQTDTQYF,TGTGCCAGCTCACTCGGCGCGGGCCAAACAGATACGCAGTATTTT
TRBV29-1,once,TRBJ2-1,TRBD2,CSVKDPQRGGTNEQFF,TGCAGCGTTAAGGACCCCCAGCGGGGGGGCACGAATGAGCAGTTCTTC
TRBV4-1,-,TRBJ1-6,TRBD1,CASSVRDSEHISPLHF,TGCGCCAGCAGCGTCCGGGACAGCGAACATATTTCACCCCTCCACTTT
TRBV2,-,TRBJ1-4,-,CASSDLQLYNEKLFF,TGTGCCAGCAGTGATCTACAGCTTTATAATGAAAAACTGTTTTTT
TRBV7-2,once,TRBJ1-5,TRBD1,CASSFRGQGANQPQHF,TGTGCCAGCAGCTTCCGGGGACAGGGTGCCAATCAGCCCCAGCATTTT
TRBV4-3,-,TRBJ1-1,-,CASSQGLGSPEAFF,TGCGCCAGCAGCCAAGGTTTAGGGAGCCCTGAAGCTTTCTTT
TRBV30,-,TRBJ1-5,TRBD1,CAWEQGGGGQPQHF,TGTGCCTGGGAACAGGGGGGCGGAGGTCAGCCCCAGCATTTT
TRBV4-3,-,TRBJ1-1,-,CASSQGERTEAFF,TGCGCCAGCAGCCAAGGGGAGCGCACTGAAGCTTTCTTT
TRBV5-8,-,TRBJ2-1,-,CASSPGILQYNEQFF,TGTGCCAGCAGCCCCGGGATTCTACAATACAATGAGCAGTTCTTC
TRBV7-2,once,TRBJ1-1,-,CASSLTALNTEAFF,TGTGCCAGCAGCTTAACAGCACTGAACACTGAAGCTTTCTTT
TRBV10-3,-,TRBJ1-1,-,CAISDTGNTEAFF,TGTGCCATCAGTGATACAGGGAACACTGAAGCTTTCTTT
TRBV4-1,-,TRBJ1-2,-,CASSQVVGPNYGYTF,TGCGCCAGCAGCCAAGTTGTGGGCCCAAACTATGGCTACACCTTC
TRBV2,-,TRBJ1-3,-,CASSVDSYRSGNTIYF,TGTGCCAGCAGTGTGGACAGCTACCGCTCTGGAAACACCATATATTTT
TRBV28,-,TRBJ2-7,-,CASSYPYRVGEQYF,TGTGCCAGCTCCTATCCTTACAGGGTTGGCGAGCAGTACTTC
TRBV29-1,-,TRBJ1-1,TRBD1,CSVEDYRTGGDDTEAFF,TGCAGCGTTGAAGATTACAGGACAGGGGGCGACGACACTGAAGCTTTCTTT
TRBV4-3,-,TRBJ1-1,-,CASSQQGTGVAFF,TGCGCCAGCAGCCAACAGGGAACGGGGGTAGCTTTCTTT
TRBV6-5,once,TRBJ1-2,-,CASSDSYGYTF,TGTGCCAGCTCGGACAGCTATGGCTACACCTTC
TRBV6-5,-,TRBJ1-6,-,CASVDFYNSPLHF,TGTGCCAGCGTGGACTTCTATAATTCACCCCTCCACTTT
TRBV7-3,-,TRBJ1-3,-,CASSPPGRGIPLGNTIYF,TGTGCCAGCAGCCCACCAGGCAGGGGCATACCTCTTGGAAACACCATATATTTT
TRBV9,-,TRBJ1-4,-,CASSGGLTNEKLFF,TGTGCCAGCAGCGGAGGCTTAACTAATGAAAAACTGTTTTTT
TRBV9,-,TRBJ1-1,TRBD1,CASSADRMNTEAFF,TGTGCCAGCAGCGCGGACAGGATGAACACTGAAGCTTTCTTT
TRBV2,-,TRBJ2-1,TRBD2,CASSRGLAGGQDFF,TGTGCCAGCAGTCGGGGACTAGCGGGGGGGCAAGATTTCTTC
TRBV28,-,TRBJ2-5,TRBD2,CASSFTSGGAETQYF,TGTGCCAGCAGTTTTACTAGCGGGGGGGCTGAGACCCAGTACTTC
TRBV11-2,-,TRBJ2-7,TRBD1,CASRLPGQGINEQYF,TGTGCCAGCAGACTTCCGGGACAGGGGATCAACGAGCAGTACTTC
TRBV24-1,-,TRBJ2-2,TRBD1,CATARQGASGELFF,TGTGCCACCGCCAGACAGGGGGCTTCCGGGGAGCTGTTTTTT
TRBV6-5,few,TRBJ1-4,TRBD1,CASTSQGAGEKLFF,TGTGCCAGCACCTCACAGGGGGCAGGGGAAAAACTGTTTTTT
TRBV5-6,-,TRBJ2-6,-,CASSFTSFEANVLTF,TGTGCCAGCAGCTTTACATCGTTCGAGGCCAACGTCCTGACTTTC